The 28 T cell receptor beta chains below come from one sample, sequenced in a study of OX40 agonist ivuxolimab in advanced cancers. Sequencing used immunoSEQ multiplex PCR; TCRdb keeps in-frame clones, though not all of them. This table holds tens of thousands of clones, around nine tenths found once. The sequencing used CD4+ or CD8+ T cells sorted from blood, collected in a trial of the OX40 agonist ivuxolimab. These receptors were collected from an adult with an advanced solid tumor such as melanoma, head and neck, liver or kidney cancer.

The V call is TRBV11-2, the J call TRBJ1-2; 7 bases agree with TRBD1. Germline values: CDR1 SGHAT, CDR2 FQNNGV. The trim removed 5 bases at V and 8 bases at J, leaving 14 bases unmatched. The CDR3 has 15 residues. CDR3 region: CASSPTGAPGRGYTF. The DNA for the CDR3 is TGTGCCAGCAGCCCTACAGGGGCTCCCGGGAGGGGCTACACCTTC. The entire variable domain, with the rest obtained from reference TRBV11-2 and TRBJ1-2, is as follows: EAGVAQSPRYKIIEKRQSVAFWCNPISGHATLYWYQQILGQGPKLLIQFQNNGVVDDSQLPKDRFSAERLKGVDSTLKIQPAKLEDSAVYLCASSPTGAPGRGYTFGSGTRLTVV.

The V call is TRBV6-6, the J call TRBJ1-5; unclear D gene. Trimming cost V 11 bases and J 3 bases, with 20 bases left between them. This CDR3 is built from 15 residues. Looked up from germline, CDR1 is MNHNY and CDR2 is SVGAGI (reference sequence). In DNA form, the CDR3 reads TGTGCCGTTGGGGATCAGTGGGCCTTCAATCAGCCCCAGCATTTT. As protein: CAVGDQWAFNQPQHF.

The chain has TRBV5-1 and TRBJ1-1; 7 positions agree with TRBD1. CDR1 SGHRS and CDR2 YFSETQ come from the germline V gene. This CDR3 spans 16 amino acids. The V segment lost 4 bases and the J segment 1 base; nucleotides outside the gene matches: 10. The CDR3 region has the DNA TGCGCCAGCAGCCCAAGACAGGGTAGAGGGAACACTGAAGCTTTCTTT. Amino acid sequence: CASSPRQGRGNTEAFF.

V is TRBV9 and J is TRBJ2-7, with 9 bases aligning to TRBD1. The germline V gene has CDR1 SGDLS and CDR2 YYNGEE. V trimming: 3 bases; J trimming: 6 bases; junction bases outside the gene matches: 10. The CDR3 covers 15 residues. The CDR3 coding sequence is TGTGCCAGCAGCGCGAGGGGACAGGGTATAAGCGAGCAGTACTTC. This sequence encodes CASSARGQGISEQYF. Complete variable domain (other parts from reference TRBV9 and TRBJ2-7): DSGVTQTPKHLITATGQRVTLRCSPRSGDLSVYWYQQSLDQGLQFLIQYYNGEERAKGNILERFSAQQFPDLHSELNLSSLELGDSALYFCASSARGQGISEQYFGPGTRLTVT.

The chain has TRBV6-1 and TRBJ1-2, with 8 nucleotides matching TRBD1. Trimming cost V 6 bases and J 3 bases; bases outside gene matches: 6. CDR3 length: 14 residues. Germline V gene data show CDR1 as MNHNS and CDR2 as SASEGT. The CDR3 loop reads CASRETQGDYGYTF. DNA of the CDR3: TGTGCCAGCAGGGAAACACAGGGGGACTATGGCTACACCTTC.

The chain links TRBV7-3 to TRBJ1-1; no clear D. The V gene's germline CDR1 is SGHTA and CDR2 FQGTGA. The length of the CDR3 is 13 residues. V was clipped by 6 bases and J by 1 base, with 9 bases between them. CDR3 sequence (DNA): TGTGCCAGCAGGGTAAGGGAGAACACTGAAGCTTTCTTT. Residues: CASRVRENTEAFF.

The chain employs TRBV7-2 and TRBJ2-1; D could derive from TRBD1 or TRBD2 (5 bases each). From germline, CDR1 is SGHTA and CDR2 FQGNSA. CDR3 length: 15 amino acids. V was clipped by 5 bases and J by 12 bases, with 23 bases between them. This CDR3 is CASSRTGTDPYRQFF. The CDR3 DNA follows: TGTGCCAGCAGCCGAACCGGGACCGACCCATACAGGCAGTTCTTC.

Remarks on this clone: Other DNA sequences from this sample encode an identical CDR3 as well. Written as DNA, the CDR3 is TGCGCCAGCAGCTTGGCCGGGGTAGCGGGGGCGAACACCGGGGAGCTGTTTTTT. Amino acids: CASSLAGVAGANTGELFF. The chain is built from TRBV5-1 and TRBJ2-2; 9 bases agree with TRBD2. After removal of 0 bases from V and 0 bases from J, the junction contained 6 bases not matched to a gene. The CDR3 consists of 18 residues. CDR1 is SGHRS and CDR2 is YFSETQ in the germline V gene.

The chain links TRBV29-1 to TRBJ1-1; TRBD1 aligns across 10 bases. This CDR3 spans 15 amino acids. The ends lost 4 bases at V and 0 bases at J; junction bases unmatched: 5. Germline lookup yields CDR1 SQVTM and CDR2 ANQGSEA. The CDR3 loop reads CSVGDRGWVNTEAFF. In nucleotides, the CDR3 is TGCAGCGTTGGGGACAGGGGATGGGTGAACACTGAAGCTTTCTTT.

The chain employs TRBV6-6 and TRBJ1-5; possible D gene TRBD1, 5 bases. The CDR3 is 14 residues long. Germline-derived CDR1 and CDR2 are MNHNY and SVGAGI (reference sequence). The V and J ends lost 6 bases and 0 bases respectively, with 9 bases between them. The DNA for the CDR3 is TGTGCCAGCAGGGGGCATCTTAGCAATCAGCCCCAGCATTTT. Protein: CASRGHLSNQPQHF.

The V and J genes are TRBV2 and TRBJ1-2; D is possibly TRBD1 (5 bases). V lost 1 base and J 3 bases, leaving 12 bases between the germline ends. In germline, CDR1 is SNHLY, CDR2 FYNNEI. This CDR3 has 15 amino acids. CDR3 nucleotides: TGTGCCAGCAGTGAAGGAGGGGTCGACTACTATGGCTACACCTTC. Its protein product is CASSEGGVDYYGYTF.

The chain has TRBV11-2 and TRBJ2-7; unclear D gene. V lost 5 bases and J 3 bases, leaving 14 bases between the germline ends. This CDR3 is built from 14 residues. Germline V gene sequence: CDR1 SGHAT, CDR2 FQNNGV. The CDR3 DNA sequence: TGTGCCAGCAGCCCCGGGCCGACGAACTACGAGCAGTACTTC. It encodes CASSPGPTNYEQYF.

V usage is TRBV5-5 and J usage is TRBJ2-1, with 7 bases identical to TRBD2. V shed 4 bases and J 0 bases; nucleotides not matched to a gene: 7. Germline CDR1 is SGHKS and CDR2 is YYEKEE (reference sequence). This CDR3 comprises 16 residues. The CDR3 nucleotides are TGTGCCAGCAGCGGGGCGGGAGCACGCTCCTACAATGAGCAGTTCTTC. This gives the protein CASSGAGARSYNEQFF.

The sample holds a few counts of this clone. J is TRBJ2-1 and V is TRBV11-2; D could derive from TRBD1 or TRBD2 (5 bases each). Trimming took off 5 bases at V and 5 bases at J, with 25 bases between the two ends. CDR1 and CDR2 from the germline V gene are SGHAT and FQNNGV. This CDR3 has 18 residues. The CDR3 region is CASSPRVFGTLGHNEQFF. CDR3 coding DNA: TGTGCCAGCAGCCCTCGTGTGTTCGGGACGTTAGGTCACAATGAGCAGTTCTTC. The whole variable domain, filled in from reference TRBV11-2 and TRBJ2-1, reads EAGVAQSPRYKIIEKRQSVAFWCNPISGHATLYWYQQILGQGPKLLIQFQNNGVVDDSQLPKDRFSAERLKGVDSTLKIQPAKLEDSAVYLCASSPRVFGTLGHNEQFFGPGTRLTVL.

This sequence joins TRBV7-2 and TRBJ1-1, with 7 nucleotides matching TRBD1. V lost 5 bases and J lost 5; bases outside the gene matches: 8. The CDR3 has 14 residues. CDR1 and CDR2 (germline): SGHTA, FQGNSA. In DNA, the CDR3 is TGTGCCAGCAGCCAGGGGGGTTGGGAAACTGAAGCTTTCTTT. As protein: CASSQGGWETEAFF.

This clone occurred many times. The rearrangement links TRBV5-1 to TRBJ2-7, with 10 bases lining up with TRBD1. V lost 4 bases, J lost 4 bases, and 5 bases stayed unmatched. Germline CDR1 is SGHRS and CDR2 is YFSETQ. The length of the CDR3 is 14 residues. Here the CDR3 reads CASSEPGQGYEQYF. The CDR3 DNA reads TGCGCCAGCAGCGAACCGGGACAGGGGTACGAGCAGTACTTC. Full variable domain (missing parts from reference TRBV5-1 and TRBJ2-7): KAGVTQTPRYLIKTRGQQVTLSCSPISGHRSVSWYQQTPGQGLQFLFEYFSETQRNKGNFPGRFSGRQFSNSRSEMNVSTLELGDSALYLCASSEPGQGYEQYFGPGTRLTVT.

This chain joins TRBV7-8 and TRBJ2-3, with D uncertain. Per germline, CDR1 SGHVS and CDR2 FQNEAQ. V was clipped by 1 base and J by 1 base, with 6 bases between them. The length of the CDR3 is 14 residues. CDR3: CASSLGHRTDTQYF. The CDR3 DNA reads TGTGCCAGCAGCTTAGGACACCGCACAGATACGCAGTATTTT.

The V gene is TRBV7-9, the J gene TRBJ1-4; perhaps TRBD1 as D (6 bases). Trimming removed 5 bases from V and 3 bases from J, with 16 bases in between. Germline CDR1 and CDR2: SEHNR and FQNEAQ (reference sequence). The CDR3 has 16 amino acids. CDR3 nucleotide sequence: TGTGCCAGCAGCCGACTGCGAGGGGGGGCTAATGAAAAACTGTTTTTT. Its translation: CASSRLRGGANEKLFF.

V is TRBV19 and J is TRBJ1-3; D not certain. CDR1 and CDR2 (germline): LNHDA, SQIVND (reference sequence). The ends were cut back, 7 bases at V and 0 bases at J, with 10 bases in the middle. There are 14 residues in the CDR3. Here the CDR3 DNA reads TGTGCCAGTAAGACTCAGAGCTCTGGAAACACCATATATTTT. Protein product: CASKTQSSGNTIYF.

This clone was seen a few times. The chain employs TRBV5-1 and TRBJ2-7; D is ambiguous. CDR1 and CDR2 from the germline V gene are SGHRS and YFSETQ. Trimming took off 1 base at V and 0 bases at J, with 11 bases between the two ends. The CDR3 is 15 amino acids. As DNA, the CDR3 is TGCGCCAGCAGCTTGACAGTCCTAAGCTCCTACGAGCAGTACTTC. It is translated as CASSLTVLSSYEQYF.

J is TRBJ1-1 and V is TRBV15; no definite D call. The V end was cut by 4 bases, the J end by 3 bases, with 9 bases between. CDR3 length: 13 residues. CDR1 LNHNV and CDR2 YYDKDF come from the germline V gene (reference sequence). The CDR3 loop is CATSKGGYTEAFF. The CDR3 DNA sequence: TGTGCCACCAGCAAAGGAGGTTACACTGAAGCTTTCTTT.

V gene TRBV30 combines with J gene TRBJ2-1, with D hard to call. This CDR3 is built from 15 residues. V dropped 4 bases and J dropped 2 bases, with 15 bases sitting between them. Looked up from germline, CDR1 is GTSNPN and CDR2 is SVGIG (reference sequence). The CDR3 spells CAWTVGLRPYNEQFF. The CDR3 DNA reads as TGTGCCTGGACTGTTGGTCTCCGGCCCTACAATGAGCAGTTCTTC.

The J gene is TRBJ2-7, the V gene TRBV18; perhaps TRBD2 as D (6 bases). The CDR3 covers 13 residues. Germline CDR1 and CDR2: KGHSH and LQKENI. V was trimmed by 6 bases and J by 6 bases, leaving 15 bases between them. DNA of the CDR3: TGTGCCAGCTCGGAACGACGGGACTCCGAGCAGTACTTC. It yields the protein CASSERRDSEQYF.

The chain is built from TRBV6-5 and TRBJ1-1, with 9 bases lining up with TRBD1. After removal of 7 bases from V and 9 bases from J, the junction contained 6 bases not matched to a gene. This CDR3 comprises 12 residues. Germline V gene data show CDR1 as MNHEY and CDR2 as SVGAGI. In DNA, the CDR3 is TGTGCCAGCACTCCGGGACAGGGAAAAGCTTTCTTT. It specifies CASTPGQGKAFF.

The chain recombines TRBV5-6 with TRBJ2-1; perhaps TRBD2 as D (5 bases). The V gene lost 4 bases and the J gene lost 4 bases, with 15 bases spanning the gap. Per germline, CDR1 SGHDT and CDR2 YYEEEE. CDR3 length equals 15 residues. The CDR3 nucleotides read TGTGCCAGCAGCCGGACGGGCGGAGGTTACAATGAGCAGTTCTTC. Translated: CASSRTGGGYNEQFF.

The CDR3 nucleotides read TGTGCCAGTGAAGACAGGGCCATTCAGCCCCAGCATTTT. Protein: CASEDRAIQPQHF. The chain employs TRBV19 and TRBJ1-5; TRBD1 matches 7 bases. Germline V CDR1 and CDR2: LNHDA, SQIVND (reference sequence). After removal of 8 bases from V and 6 bases from J, the junction contained 7 bases not matched to a gene. This CDR3 spans 13 amino acids.

The V and J genes are TRBV7-8 and TRBJ1-1; 7 nucleotides match TRBD1. This CDR3 spans 15 amino acids. Germline loops: CDR1 SGHVS, CDR2 FQNEAQ. The V segment lost 6 bases and the J segment 0 bases; nucleotides outside the gene matches: 7. CDR3 coding DNA: TGTGCCAGCAGTGTTGGGACAGACCTGAACACTGAAGCTTTCTTT. Amino acid sequence: CASSVGTDLNTEAFF.

Turning to this clone: The same CDR3 can be traced to other DNA sequences in this sample. The chain couples TRBV30 to TRBJ1-5, with D tentatively TRBD1 (5 bases). V was cut by 2 bases and J by 4 bases, with 9 bases left in between. The CDR3 has 13 amino acids. Germline V gene data show CDR1 as GTSNPN and CDR2 as SVGIG (reference sequence). CDR3 coding DNA: TGTGCCTGGAGTCGAGGGGAAAATCAGCCCCAGCATTTT. The encoded protein is CAWSRGENQPQHF.